Each of the 19 T cell receptor beta chains below was sequenced from the same sample in a study of T cells after yellow fever vaccination. TCRdb recomputed calls from the 5' RACE reads with MiXCR, one row per CDR3 protein. Among about 400,000 distinct CDR3 sequences listed, roughly 12% were seen once. Here the sequenced sample was PBMCs, taken on the day of the first yellow fever vaccination. Receptors originate from a man aged 18 to 29 who received the YFV17D yellow fever vaccine.

V usage is TRBV20-1 and J usage is TRBJ2-7, with D possibly being TRBD1 (6 bases). Germline CDR1 DFQATT, CDR2 SNEGSKA (reference sequence). The CDR3 consists of 13 residues. The V end lost 5 bases, the J end lost 0 bases, and 11 bases lay between the germline ends. CDR3 sequence reads: CSAGHRDSYEQYF. In nucleotides, the CDR3 is TGCAGTGCTGGACACAGGGACTCCTACGAGCAGTACTTC.

The V gene is TRBV12-3 or TRBV12-4, the J gene TRBJ1-1, with unresolved D. The CDR3 is 13 residues long. The V end was cut by 6 bases, the J end by 0 bases, with 8 bases between. The CDR3 spells CASRIQLNTEAFF. The DNA for the CDR3 is TGTGCCAGCAGGATACAGTTGAACACTGAAGCTTTCTTT.

In its sample, this clonotype was seen many times. Here the CDR3 reads CASSQGRQVSETQYF. The DNA for the CDR3 is TGCGCCAGCAGCCAAGGGAGACAGGTTTCAGAGACCCAGTACTTC. V is TRBV4-1 and J is TRBJ2-5, with D perhaps matching TRBD1 (6 bases). The germline gives CDR1 MGHRA, CDR2 YSYEKL. Trimming took 1 base from V and 4 from J, leaving 13 bases between them. The CDR3 has 15 amino acids.

The chain is built from TRBV6-6 and TRBJ2-2; no clear D gene. V lost 4 bases to trimming and J lost 5 bases, with 5 bases between them. The germline V gene encodes CDR1 MNHNY and CDR2 SVGAGI (reference sequence). The CDR3 is 12 residues long. The CDR3 region has the DNA TGTGCCAGCAGTTGGCAGACCGGGGAGCTGTTTTTT. This encodes CASSWQTGELFF.

In this sample, this clonotype turned up a few times. The rearrangement joins TRBV20-1 to TRBJ1-1; no definite D call. Germline-derived CDR1 and CDR2 are DFQATT and SNEGSKA (reference sequence). The CDR3 covers 12 residues. V lost 0 bases and J lost 8, with 10 bases in between. The CDR3: CSARDDQAEAFF. The CDR3 DNA follows: TGCAGTGCTAGAGATGACCAGGCCGAAGCTTTCTTT.

The chain links TRBV15 to TRBJ1-1; TRBD1 aligns across 11 bases. The length of the CDR3 is 15 residues. Germline CDR1 is LNHNV and CDR2 is YYDKDF (reference sequence). J lost 4 bases, V lost 2 bases, and 3 bases had no gene match. The CDR3 bases are TGTGCCACCAGCAGACAGGACAGGGGGCCCACTGAAGCTTTCTTT. This codes for CATSRQDRGPTEAFF.

This clonotype was picked up many times. The chain is built from TRBV7-9 and TRBJ2-7, with 8 positions matching TRBD1. This CDR3 comprises 14 residues. The trim removed 3 bases at V and 4 bases at J, leaving 5 bases unmatched. CDR1 is SEHNR and CDR2 is FQNEAQ in the germline V gene (reference sequence). CDR3 loop: CASSFGQGPYEQYF. CDR3 sequence (DNA): TGTGCCAGCAGCTTTGGACAGGGACCGTACGAGCAGTACTTC.

The table lists this clonotype with many counts. This chain links TRBV7-2 with TRBJ2-7, with 7 bases that match TRBD1. The CDR3 is 15 amino acids. The junction had 4 bases not matched to a gene; V was cut back by 2 bases and J by 0 bases. Germline V gene data show CDR1 as SGHTA and CDR2 as FQGNSA. This chain's CDR3 is CASSLRQGLSYEQYV. CDR3 DNA sequence: TGTGCCAGCAGCTTACGACAGGGCCTCTCCTACGAGCAGTACGTC.

This sequence joins TRBV3-1 and TRBJ2-3, with TRBD2 matching 7 bases. V was clipped by 0 bases and J by 0 bases; unmatched bases: 15. The length of the CDR3 is 20 residues. From germline, CDR1 is LGHDT and CDR2 YNNKEL (reference sequence). CDR3: CASSQDRMRGRPFSTDTQYF. For the CDR3, the DNA is TGTGCCAGCAGCCAAGATCGGATGCGGGGGAGACCTTTTAGCACAGATACGCAGTATTTT.

This clonotype came up a few times. The rearrangement uses TRBV6-1 and TRBJ2-1; TRBD1 or TRBD2 may be the D gene (5 bases each). The CDR3 is 16 amino acids. With 8 bases removed from V and 5 bases from J, the gap between germline ends came to 22 bases. Germline loops: CDR1 MNHNS, CDR2 SASEGT. The CDR3 sequence: CASRRAGTQGHNEQFF. CDR3 DNA sequence: TGTGCCAGCCGGAGAGCCGGGACGCAAGGACACAATGAGCAGTTCTTC.

This clonotype was detected a few times. The chain has TRBV12-3 or TRBV12-4 and TRBJ2-7, with 7 bases matching TRBD2. Trimming cost V 7 bases and J 8 bases; bases outside gene matches: 8. The CDR3 loop spans 12 amino acids. The CDR3 nucleotides are TGTGCCAGCACCACGGGGAGGGACCAGCAGTACTTC. It codes for CASTTGRDQQYF.

V and J are TRBV7-2 and TRBJ2-3; unclear D gene. The V and J ends lost 1 base and 2 bases respectively, with 7 bases between them. CDR1 and CDR2 from the germline V gene are SGHTA and FQGNSA. The CDR3 runs to 14 residues. CDR3 protein: CASSLDFTTDTQYF. CDR3 DNA: TGTGCCAGCAGCTTAGATTTTACCACAGATACGCAGTATTTT.

In this sample, this clonotype turned up a few times. The genes are TRBV28 and TRBJ1-1; no clear D gene. This CDR3 is 15 amino acids long. Per the germline V gene, CDR1 is MDHEN and CDR2 is SYDVKM. V was pared by 3 bases and J by 0 bases, with 11 bases between. CDR3 DNA sequence: TGTGCCAGCAGTTTCCCTTCTATACTGAACACTGAAGCTTTCTTT. Protein sequence: CASSFPSILNTEAFF.

At least ten counts were recorded for this clonotype. The genes are TRBV9 and TRBJ2-2, with D perhaps assigned TRBD1 or TRBD2 (5 bases each). V was pared by 0 bases and J by 7 bases, with 19 bases between. This CDR3 has 17 amino acids. The germline gives CDR1 SGDLS, CDR2 YYNGEE. CDR3 residues: CASSVGHVAGTGGELFF. In DNA form, the CDR3 reads TGTGCCAGCAGCGTAGGACATGTGGCAGGGACGGGCGGGGAGCTGTTTTTT.

Ten or more counts support this clonotype. The rearrangement joins TRBV5-5 to TRBJ2-7, with D tentatively TRBD1 (5 bases). This CDR3 has 13 amino acids. The germline V gene encodes CDR1 SGHKS and CDR2 YYEKEE (reference sequence). V shed 2 bases and J shed 5 bases, with 11 bases lying between them. The CDR3 nucleotides read TGTGCCAGCAGCTTATTTGGGGCCAACGAGCAGTACGTC. Its translation is CASSLFGANEQYV.

The chain employs TRBV24-1 and TRBJ2-3; D call uncertain. Trimming removed 9 bases from V and 1 base from J, with 16 bases in between. This CDR3 region has 15 residues. From germline, CDR1 is KGHDR and CDR2 SFDVKD. CDR3 protein: CATRARQAGTDTQYF. DNA for the CDR3: TGTGCCACCCGTGCGAGGCAAGCCGGCACAGATACGCAGTATTTT.

This chain links TRBV6-5 with TRBJ2-3; possible D gene TRBD1, 6 bases. Trimming removed 3 bases at V and 2 bases at J, with 9 bases between. CDR3 length: 14 residues. Germline CDR1 reads MNHEY; CDR2 reads SVGAGI. This CDR3 reads CASSYKGDTDTQYF. The CDR3 DNA is TGTGCCAGCAGTTATAAGGGGGACACAGATACGCAGTATTTT.

In its sample, this clonotype was seen many times. The V and J genes are TRBV5-6 and TRBJ1-6, with 9 positions matching TRBD1. Germline lookup yields CDR1 SGHDT and CDR2 YYEEEE. The trim removed 4 bases at V and 8 bases at J, leaving 4 bases unmatched. CDR3 size: 14 residues. The CDR3, as DNA: TGTGCCAGCAGCCTCGGGACAGGGTATTCACCCCTCCACTTT. Its translation: CASSLGTGYSPLHF.

This clonotype came up a few times. The chain uses TRBV6-1 and TRBJ1-2; weak D call: TRBD1 (5 bases). Germline V gene lookup returns CDR1 MNHNS and CDR2 SASEGT. There are 13 residues in the CDR3. V lost 6 bases, J lost 4 bases, and 12 bases lay in between. Written as DNA, the CDR3 is TGTGCCAGCAGCCGGTCAGGGCTCTATGGCTACACCTTC. It yields the protein CASSRSGLYGYTF.